Below are 3 T cell receptor beta chains sequenced from a single sample in a study of brain T cells in children with intractable seizures. Profiling relied on immunoSEQ multiplex PCR, and the TCRdb table lists in-frame clones only, not all of them. Altogether tens of thousands of clones are present, around 96% being singletons, with the ten largest covering roughly 0.4%. Sequencing was performed on peripheral blood, taken at surgery. The receptors shown here come from a boy in the first two years of life with focal cortical dysplasia and intractable seizures.

This clone came up once. The gene calls are TRBV6-4 and TRBJ2-1, with 9 nucleotides matching TRBD1. After removal of 0 bases from V and 5 bases from J, the junction contained 2 bases not matched to a gene. CDR3 length equals 15 residues. Germline V CDR1 and CDR2: MRHNA, SNTAGT. The CDR3: CASSDSQGANNEQFF. In DNA form, the CDR3 reads TGTGCCAGCAGTGACTCACAGGGGGCAAACAATGAGCAGTTCTTC.

The V gene is TRBV18, the J gene TRBJ2-1; D is unclear. V was cut by 2 bases and J by 5 bases, with 13 bases left in between. The CDR3 totals 15 residues. Germline V gene lookup returns CDR1 KGHSH and CDR2 LQKENI. CDR3 protein: CASSPVSGTHNEQFF. The DNA of the CDR3 is TGTGCCAGCTCACCAGTCTCAGGAACCCACAATGAGCAGTTCTTC.

This clone was detected only once. This chain uses TRBV27 with TRBJ2-3; possible D gene TRBD1, 5 bases. CDR1 is MNHEY and CDR2 is SMNVEV in the germline V gene (reference sequence). CDR3 length: 13 residues. V was shortened by 2 bases and J by 2 bases, with 5 bases between the two germline ends. CDR3 in DNA: TGTGCCAGCAGTTTAGGACACACAGATACGCAGTATTTT. Amino acid sequence: CASSLGHTDTQYF.